The 28 T cell receptor beta chains listed next were all sequenced from one sample in a study of blood T cell repertoires in COVID-19. Method: immunoSEQ multiplex PCR; TCRdb's copy keeps in-frame clones and lacks some. Altogether about 76,000 clones are present, roughly four fifths being singletons, with the ten largest covering more than 20%. The sample comprised peripheral blood. These receptors were collected from a man between 65 and 79 years old with acute or convalescent COVID-19.

This clone was seen repeatedly, ten times or more. The CDR3 DNA reads TGTGCCAGCAGCCCTTGGGGAGGCAATCAGCCCCAGCATTTT. This encodes CASSPWGGNQPQHF. The chain carries TRBV2 and TRBJ1-5, with D uncertain. The CDR3 is made up of 14 amino acids. Trimming cost V 6 bases and J 2 bases, with 11 bases left between them. Germline V gene lookup returns CDR1 SNHLY and CDR2 FYNNEI.

The chain combines TRBV5-5 with TRBJ1-1, with 7 nucleotides matching TRBD1. This CDR3 is built from 18 residues. Losses at the gene ends were 2 bases for V and 1 base for J; bases not matched to a gene: 14. Germline V CDR1 and CDR2: SGHKS, YYEKEE (reference sequence). The CDR3 loop is CASSLGTGWDSQNTEAFF. The CDR3 DNA follows: TGTGCCAGCAGCTTAGGGACTGGATGGGACAGCCAGAACACTGAAGCTTTCTTT. The full variable domain, its missing parts supplied by reference TRBV5-5 and TRBJ1-1, is DAGVTQSPTHLIKTRGQQVTLRCSPISGHKSVSWYQQVLGQGPQFIFQYYEKEERGRGNFPDRFSARQFPNYSSELNVNALLLGDSALYLCASSLGTGWDSQNTEAFFGQGTRLTVV.

This rearrangement joins TRBV25-1 to TRBJ2-2, with 7 bases aligning to TRBD2. The CDR3 consists of 16 residues. CDR1 and CDR2 (germline): MGHDK, SYGVNS. Germline trimming cut 3 bases from V and 4 bases from J; bases unmatched to any gene: 8. CDR3 loop: CASSDLPGRGTGELFF. DNA for the CDR3: TGTGCCAGCAGTGACCTCCCAGGGAGGGGCACCGGGGAGCTGTTTTTT.

The V and J genes are TRBV15 and TRBJ2-7; the match to TRBD2 covers 10 bases. J gave up 2 bases and V 0 bases, and 4 bases lay outside the gene matches. Germline CDR1 LNHNV, CDR2 YYDKDF (reference sequence). The CDR3 runs to 16 residues. CDR3 amino acids: CATSRETSGTPYEQYF. Here the CDR3 DNA reads TGTGCCACCAGCAGAGAAACTAGCGGGACACCCTACGAGCAGTACTTC.

Remarks on this clone: The sample has other DNA sequences that encode this CDR3 too. The V call is TRBV5-5, the J call TRBJ1-1, with a possible D match to TRBD1 (5 bases). This CDR3 comprises 14 residues. CDR1 and CDR2 from the germline V gene are SGHKS and YYEKEE (reference sequence). V shed 0 bases and J shed 1 base, with 7 bases lying between them. The CDR3 DNA sequence: TGTGCCAGCAGCTTGGTGGGGGGGAACACTGAAGCTTTCTTT. This gives the protein CASSLVGGNTEAFF.

Worth noting for this clone: One junction end disagrees with the germline gene, perhaps due to a read error. The rearrangement uses TRBV7-7 and TRBJ2-1; 8 positions match TRBD1. The CDR3 is 13 amino acids. From germline, CDR1 is SSHAT and CDR2 FNYEAQ (reference sequence). This CDR3 is CASSSGQGNEQFF. CDR3 sequence (DNA): TGTGCTAGCAGCTCCGGACAGGGCAATGAGCAGTTCTTC.

The chain employs TRBV28 and TRBJ1-2, with D perhaps matching TRBD1 (6 bases). The CDR3 consists of 13 residues. V was trimmed by 6 bases and J by 5 bases, leaving 13 bases between them. The V gene's germline CDR1 is MDHEN and CDR2 SYDVKM. CDR3 sequence (DNA): TGTGCCAGCAGGCTTGGAACAGGGTATGGCTACACCTTC. It encodes CASRLGTGYGYTF.

The chain recombines TRBV28 with TRBJ1-1; the match to TRBD1 covers 9 bases. J gave up 7 bases and V 5 bases, and 8 bases lay outside the gene matches. The V gene's germline CDR1 is MDHEN and CDR2 SYDVKM. CDR3 length: 14 residues. CDR3 loop: CASSTIGTGIEAFF. The CDR3 DNA reads as TGTGCCAGCAGTACCATCGGGACAGGGATTGAAGCTTTCTTT.

V is TRBV19 and J is TRBJ2-7; TRBD2 aligns across 9 bases. Germline trimming cut 4 bases from V and 3 bases from J; bases unmatched to any gene: 7. The CDR3 has 15 amino acids. In germline, CDR1 is LNHDA, CDR2 SQIVND (reference sequence). CDR3: CASSSPSGNLYEQYF. The CDR3 coding sequence is TGTGCCAGTAGTAGCCCTAGCGGGAATCTCTACGAGCAGTACTTC.

The J gene is TRBJ2-7, the V gene TRBV28; 11 bases line up with TRBD2. V dropped 1 base and J dropped 5; count of bases not matched to a gene: 28. The CDR3 has 23 amino acids. The germline V gene has CDR1 MDHEN and CDR2 SYDVKM. CDR3 loop: CASSLLAVLTTTRTSGLGDEQYF. As DNA, the CDR3 is TGTGCCAGCAGTTTATTAGCCGTACTGACTACCACTCGGACTAGCGGGTTGGGCGACGAGCAGTACTTC.

The V call is TRBV12-2, the J call TRBJ1-6; TRBD1 is the table's D call, not checked against the DNA. TRBV12-2 is annotated as a pseudogene. The length of the CDR3 is 17 residues. The CDR3 is CASRLISRGPKLSCLHF. Here the CDR3 DNA reads TGTGCAAGTCGCTTAATCAGCAGGGGGCCGAAATTAAGTTGTCTCCACTTT.

The CDR3 bases are TGTGCCAGTGGGGGGGGGAACGAGCAGTACTTC. It encodes CASGGGNEQYF. The genes are TRBV2 and TRBJ2-7; 7 nucleotides align to TRBD2. The V gene's germline CDR1 is SNHLY and CDR2 FYNNEI. The CDR3 totals 11 residues. V shed 9 bases, J shed 5 bases, and the junction held 4 bases outside the gene matches. Full variable domain (rest looked up from reference TRBV2 and TRBJ2-7): EPEVTQTPSHQVTQMGQEVILRCVPISNHLYFYWYRQILGQKVEFLVSFYNNEISEKSEIFDDQFSVERPDGSNFTLKIRSTKLEDSAMYFCASGGGNEQYFGPGTRLTVT.

The chain carries TRBV5-6 and TRBJ2-2; 11 bases line up with TRBD1. CDR1 is SGHDT and CDR2 is YYEEEE in the germline V gene. The CDR3 extends over 17 amino acids. J gave up 7 bases and V 4 bases, and 12 bases lay outside the gene matches. The CDR3 nucleotides are TGTGCCAGCAGCCTGTCAAGGACAGGGGGCCGCGGCGGGGAGCTGTTTTTT. Residues: CASSLSRTGGRGGELFF.

To note about this clone: Being one base from a much bigger clone, this may be a read error. The chain carries TRBV11-2 and TRBJ1-2; the D is unclear. Germline loops: CDR1 SGHAT, CDR2 FQNNGV. This CDR3 has 12 amino acids. V lost 0 bases, J lost 4 bases, and 3 bases lay in between. CDR3 loop: CASSLDSYGYTF. CDR3 DNA sequence: TGTGCCAGCAGCTTAGACAGCTATGGCTACACCTTC.

In this sample, this clone turned up once. The chain uses TRBV28 and TRBJ2-7; D is unresolved. The CDR3 consists of 14 residues. Germline-derived CDR1 and CDR2 are MDHEN and SYDVKM. With 2 bases removed from V and 3 bases from J, the gap between germline ends came to 11 bases. CDR3 protein: CASSLTPPGYEQYF. The CDR3 nucleotides are TGTGCCAGCAGTTTAACCCCCCCGGGCTACGAGCAGTACTTC.

J is TRBJ1-2 and V is TRBV29-1, with no clear D. CDR3 length: 14 amino acids. CDR1 and CDR2 from the germline V gene are SQVTM and ANQGSEA. Trimming shortened V by 2 bases and J by 8 bases, and 18 bases separated the two germline ends. The CDR3 bases are TGCAGCGTTGAAACGCGAGAACCCTCGGGGGGCTACACCTTC. Translation gives CSVETREPSGGYTF.

This chain links TRBV28 with TRBJ1-4; D gene ambiguous. The CDR3 is 15 residues long. Germline lookup yields CDR1 MDHEN and CDR2 SYDVKM. Trimming took 5 bases from V and 2 from J, leaving 12 bases between them. The DNA of the CDR3 is TGTGCCAGCAGTCTGCCGGGTGGCACTAATGAAAAACTGTTTTTT. This encodes CASSLPGGTNEKLFF.

This clone was picked up a small number of times. This chain connects TRBV6-6 to TRBJ2-2, with D possibly being TRBD2 (6 bases). Germline values: CDR1 MNHNY, CDR2 SVGAGI (reference sequence). Trimming pared 4 bases from V and 4 bases from J, leaving 13 bases between. CDR3 size: 15 residues. The CDR3 DNA is TGTGCCAGCAGTTTAGAGACTAGTGGCACCGGGGAGCTGTTTTTT. It codes for CASSLETSGTGELFF.

This chain links TRBV29-1 with TRBJ2-2; 8 bases are a match to TRBD1. Germline CDR1 reads SQVTM; CDR2 reads ANQGSEA. The CDR3 has 13 residues. V lost 4 bases and J lost 5; bases outside the gene matches: 3. Here the CDR3 reads CSVGQGSTGELFF. DNA of the CDR3: TGCAGCGTTGGACAGGGGTCGACCGGGGAGCTGTTTTTT.

The rearrangement joins TRBV6-2 or TRBV6-3 to TRBJ2-1; 8 nucleotides agree with TRBD2. CDR3 length: 16 amino acids. Germline CDR1 and CDR2: MNHEY and SVGEGT. The J segment lost 2 bases and the V segment lost 2 bases, leaving 5 bases of the junction unmatched. CDR3 protein: CASSYREAGAYNEQFF. In DNA form, the CDR3 reads TGTGCCAGCAGTTACAGGGAAGCGGGAGCCTACAATGAGCAGTTCTTC.

This clone was picked up one time. The rearrangement joins TRBV6-5 to TRBJ2-7, with 7 bases that match TRBD2. CDR3 size: 12 residues. J lost 2 bases, V lost 11 bases, and 6 bases had no gene match. Looked up from germline, CDR1 is MNHEY and CDR2 is SVGAGI. The CDR3, as DNA: TGTGCCGGGGGGGAGCGTACCTACGAGCAGTACTTC. It yields the protein CAGGERTYEQYF.

This clone was seen a single time. The chain recombines TRBV19 with TRBJ2-7; tentatively, D is TRBD1 (5 bases). The germline gives CDR1 LNHDA, CDR2 SQIVND (reference sequence). V was clipped by 3 bases and J by 4 bases, with 13 bases between them. CDR3 length: 14 amino acids. The CDR3 sequence: CASSIADSSYEQYF. In DNA, the CDR3 is TGTGCCAGTAGTATCGCCGACAGTAGTTACGAGCAGTACTTC. Looking up the rest from reference TRBV19 and TRBJ2-7 gives the full variable domain: DGGITQSPKYLFRKEGQNVTLSCEQNLNHDAMYWYRQDPGQGLRLIYYSQIVNDFQKGDIAEGYSVSREKKESFPLTVTSAQKNPTAFYLCASSIADSSYEQYFGPGTRLTVT.

The genes are TRBV7-9 and TRBJ1-1; TRBD1 matches at 7 bases. The germline CDR1 and CDR2 sequences are SEHNR and FQNEAQ (reference sequence). After removal of 5 bases from V and 4 bases from J, the junction contained 7 bases not matched to a gene. CDR3 length equals 14 residues. The CDR3 spells CASSPQGGGTEAFF. CDR3 coding DNA: TGTGCCAGCAGCCCACAAGGGGGCGGCACTGAAGCTTTCTTT.

The chain recombines TRBV28 with TRBJ1-1; D remains unclear. The CDR3 covers 14 residues. Germline-derived CDR1 and CDR2 are MDHEN and SYDVKM. With 0 bases removed from V and 1 base from J, the gap between germline ends came to 6 bases. The CDR3 is CASSLWVGNTEAFF. Written as DNA, the CDR3 is TGTGCCAGCAGTTTATGGGTCGGGAACACTGAAGCTTTCTTT.

The chain employs TRBV6-5 and TRBJ2-7, with TRBD2 matching over 11 bases. The junction had 1 base not matched to a gene; V was cut back by 0 bases and J by 0 bases. Germline V CDR1 and CDR2: MNHEY, SVGAGI. The CDR3 has 16 residues. The CDR3 nucleotides are TGTGCCAGCAGTTACTCGACTAGCGGGACCTCCTACGAGCAGTACTTC. Protein product: CASSYSTSGTSYEQYF.

The CDR3 DNA follows: TGTGCCAGCAGTTTAACACCCTACGAGCAGTACTTC. It yields the protein CASSLTPYEQYF. This sequence joins TRBV28 and TRBJ2-7; no clear D gene. The germline V gene encodes CDR1 MDHEN and CDR2 SYDVKM. V lost 2 bases and J lost 2, with 4 bases in between. CDR3 size: 12 residues.

The rearrangement joins TRBV7-8 to TRBJ2-7; possibly TRBD2 for D (5 bases). This CDR3 is 16 amino acids long. The V gene's germline CDR1 is SGHVS and CDR2 FQNEAQ. V was cut by 4 bases and J by 4 bases, with 20 bases left in between. DNA for the CDR3: TGTGCCAGCAGCTCCCGGCGGCTAGCCAGGATGTACGAGCAGTACTTC. Translating it yields CASSSRRLARMYEQYF.

V is TRBV7-3 and J is TRBJ2-1; the match to TRBD2 covers 9 bases. V was pared by 5 bases and J by 7 bases, with 15 bases of the junction left unmatched. This CDR3 region has 17 residues. The V gene's germline CDR1 is SGHTA and CDR2 FQGTGA. The CDR3 DNA is TGTGCCAGCAGCACGGAGCCTGGGCTAGCGGGAAAGAATGAGCAGTTCTTC. Translating it yields CASSTEPGLAGKNEQFF.